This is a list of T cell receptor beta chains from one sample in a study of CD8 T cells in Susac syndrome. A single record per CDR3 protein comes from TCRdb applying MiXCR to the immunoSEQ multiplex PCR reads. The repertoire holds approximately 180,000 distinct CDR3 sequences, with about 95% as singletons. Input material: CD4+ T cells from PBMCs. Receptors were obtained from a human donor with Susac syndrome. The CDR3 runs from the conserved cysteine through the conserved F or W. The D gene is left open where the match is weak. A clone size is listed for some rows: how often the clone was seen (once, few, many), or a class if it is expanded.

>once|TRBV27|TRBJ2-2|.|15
CASSLSGHNTGELFF
TGTGCCAGCAGTTTATCTGGACACAACACCGGGGAGCTGTTTTTT
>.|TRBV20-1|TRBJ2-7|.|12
CSATQTSNEQYF
TGCAGTGCTACCCAAACTAGCAACGAGCAGTACTTC
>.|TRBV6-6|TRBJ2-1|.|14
CASSFPELANEQFF
TGTGCCAGCAGTTTCCCCGAACTAGCTAATGAGCAGTTCTTC
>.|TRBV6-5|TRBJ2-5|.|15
CASSYSGEPGETQYF
TGTGCCAGCAGTTATTCAGGGGAACCGGGGGAGACCCAGTACTTC
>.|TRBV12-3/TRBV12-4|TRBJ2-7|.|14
CASSEADRSNEQYF
TGTGCCAGCAGTGAAGCGGACAGATCAAACGAGCAGTACTTC
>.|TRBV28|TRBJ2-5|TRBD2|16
CASSSSGSLIWETQYF
TGTGCCAGCAGTTCGAGCGGGAGTCTGATATGGGAGACCCAGTACTTC
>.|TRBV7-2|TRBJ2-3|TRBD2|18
CASSKLAGGPLSTDTQYF
TGTGCCAGCAGCAAATTAGCGGGAGGGCCCCTTAGCACAGATACGCAGTATTTT
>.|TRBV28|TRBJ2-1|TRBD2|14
CASSPKKSGGEQFF
TGTGCCAGCAGTCCTAAAAAGAGCGGGGGTGAGCAGTTCTTC
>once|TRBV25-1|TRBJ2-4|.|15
CASNPSGQAKNIQYF
TGTGCCAGCAATCCCAGCGGGCAAGCCAAAAACATTCAGTACTTC
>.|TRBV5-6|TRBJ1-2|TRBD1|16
CASSPDREWANYGYTF
TGTGCCAGCAGCCCAGACAGGGAGTGGGCTAACTATGGCTACACCTTC
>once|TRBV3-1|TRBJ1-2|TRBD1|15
CASSQDADRVYGYTF
TGTGCCAGCAGCCAAGACGCGGACAGGGTCTATGGCTACACCTTC
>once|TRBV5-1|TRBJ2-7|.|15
CASSLDFQVSYEQYF
TGCGCCAGCAGCTTGGATTTCCAGGTGTCCTACGAGCAGTACTTC
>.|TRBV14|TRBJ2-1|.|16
CASSQVVGNSYNEQFF
TGTGCCAGCAGCCAAGTGGTGGGAAACTCCTACAATGAGCAGTTCTTC
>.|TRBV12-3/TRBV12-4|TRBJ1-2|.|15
CASSLSGRENYGYTF
TGTGCCAGCAGTTTATCGGGCAGGGAGAACTATGGCTACACCTTC
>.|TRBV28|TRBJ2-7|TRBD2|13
CASRTSGTYEQYF
TGTGCCAGTCGAACTAGCGGAACCTACGAGCAGTACTTC
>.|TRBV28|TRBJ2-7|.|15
CASSLSTDWGYEQYF
TGTGCCAGCAGTTTGAGTACGGACTGGGGCTACGAGCAGTACTTC
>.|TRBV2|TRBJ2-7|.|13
CASTEEGGSAQYF
TGTGCCAGCACGGAGGAGGGGGGGAGCGCGCAGTACTTC
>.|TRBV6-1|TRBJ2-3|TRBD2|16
CASRSVGGGGWDTQYF
TGTGCCAGCAGATCGGTCGGTGGCGGGGGATGGGATACGCAGTATTTT
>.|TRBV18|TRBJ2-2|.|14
CASSPDLTSGELFF
TGTGCCAGCTCACCTGACTTAACAAGCGGGGAGCTGTTTTTT
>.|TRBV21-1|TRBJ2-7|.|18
CASRKGDKTAVLTYEQYF
TGTGCCAGCAGAAAAGGTGATAAGACAGCCGTCCTTACCTACGAGCAGTACTTC
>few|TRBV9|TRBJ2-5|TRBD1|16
CASSVGGTVYQETQYF
TGTGCCAGCAGCGTAGGAGGGACAGTTTACCAAGAGACCCAGTACTTC
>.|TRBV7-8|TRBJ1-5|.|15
CASSLGTVLGQPQHF
TGTGCCAGCAGCTTAGGAACGGTACTTGGGCAGCCCCAGCATTTT
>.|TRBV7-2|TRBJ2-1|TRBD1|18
CASSSGTERTSSYNEQFF
TGTGCCAGCAGTTCCGGGACAGAGCGAACTAGCTCCTACAATGAGCAGTTCTTC
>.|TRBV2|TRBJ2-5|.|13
CASKRDTRETQYF
TGTGCCAGCAAGCGGGACACACGAGAGACCCAGTACTTC
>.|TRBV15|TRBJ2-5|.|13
CATSRGSQETQYF
TGTGCCACCAGCAGAGGCTCCCAAGAGACCCAGTACTTC
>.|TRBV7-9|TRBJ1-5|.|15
CASSSQTGVPSPQHF
TGTGCCAGCAGCTCGCAAACAGGAGTTCCCTCGCCCCAGCATTTT
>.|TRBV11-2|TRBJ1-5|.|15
CASSPTPNSNQPQHF
TGTGCCAGCAGCCCGACACCCAATAGCAATCAGCCCCAGCATTTT
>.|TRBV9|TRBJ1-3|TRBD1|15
CASSPGQEYGNTIYF
TGTGCCAGCAGCCCCGGACAGGAGTATGGAAACACCATATATTTT
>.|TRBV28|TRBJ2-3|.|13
CASSPGAGDTQYF
TGTGCCAGCAGCCCGGGGGCAGGAGATACGCAGTATTTT
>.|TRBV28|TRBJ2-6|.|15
CASSLTNSGANVLTF
TGTGCCAGCAGCCTGACCAACTCTGGGGCCAACGTCCTGACTTTC
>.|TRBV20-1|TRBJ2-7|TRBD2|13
CSALLGGTREQYF
TGCAGTGCCCTGCTGGGGGGGACTAGAGAGCAGTACTTC
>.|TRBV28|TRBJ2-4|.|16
CASTLGRDGVKNIQYF
TGTGCCAGCACCTTGGGGCGGGACGGAGTCAAAAACATTCAGTACTTC
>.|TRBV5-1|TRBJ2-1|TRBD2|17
CASSLEGGWTRNNEQFF
TGCGCCAGCAGCTTGGAAGGAGGGTGGACTAGAAACAATGAGCAGTTCTTC
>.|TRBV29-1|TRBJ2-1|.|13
CSVEEAVPGEQFF
TGCAGCGTTGAAGAAGCGGTTCCGGGTGAGCAGTTCTTC
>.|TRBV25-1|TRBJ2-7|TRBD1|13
CASMGQGAREQYF
TGTGCCAGCATGGGTCAGGGGGCGCGGGAGCAGTACTTC
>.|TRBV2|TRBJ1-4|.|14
CASSPPQRSGKLFF
TGTGCCAGCAGCCCCCCCCAACGAAGCGGAAAACTGTTTTTT
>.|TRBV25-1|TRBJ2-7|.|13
CASSHQITYEQYF
TGTGCCAGCAGTCATCAGATAACCTACGAGCAGTACTTC
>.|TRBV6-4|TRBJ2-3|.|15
CASSVDKGPTDTQYF
TGTGCCAGCAGTGTTGACAAGGGCCCCACAGATACGCAGTATTTT
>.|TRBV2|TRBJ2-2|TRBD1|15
CASSEDRGTTGELFF
TGTGCCAGCAGTGAAGACAGGGGGACTACCGGGGAGCTGTTTTTT
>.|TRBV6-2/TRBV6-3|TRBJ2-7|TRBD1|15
CASSRQGNPPYEQYF
TGTGCCAGCAGTAGACAGGGGAATCCGCCTTACGAGCAGTACTTC
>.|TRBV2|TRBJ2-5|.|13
CASSPGRVETQYF
TGTGCCAGCAGCCCCGGGCGGGTTGAGACCCAGTACTTC